Shown below are 10 T cell receptor beta chains from a single sample sequenced in a study of T cells in localized non-small cell lung cancer. Clones were sequenced by immunoSEQ multiplex PCR, and TCRdb holds only the in-frame ones, with some missing. The sample has 31,000 or so clones, roughly 86% seen once. Sample: peripheral blood mononuclear cells, taken before any cancer treatment. Every receptor here comes from a woman aged 40 to 75 with stage III lung adenocarcinoma.

The chain links TRBV19 to TRBJ2-5; D remains ambiguous. Trimming stripped 6 bases from V and 1 base from J, with 6 bases between. Germline CDR1 LNHDA, CDR2 SQIVND (reference sequence). The CDR3 consists of 12 residues. The CDR3 loop reads CASSTLQETQYF. DNA of the CDR3: TGTGCCAGTAGCACACTCCAAGAGACCCAGTACTTC.

V is TRBV6-1 and J is TRBJ1-5; unclear D gene. The germline V gene has CDR1 MNHNS and CDR2 SASEGT. This CDR3 comprises 13 residues. The V and J ends lost 6 bases and 6 bases respectively, with 12 bases between them. For the CDR3, the DNA is TGTGCCAGCAGCACTAAGGGCGGTCAGCCCCAGCATTTT. It translates to CASSTKGGQPQHF.

The rearrangement uses TRBV5-1 and TRBJ1-6; no clear D gene. V lost 2 bases, J lost 7 bases, and 13 bases lay in between. This CDR3 has 15 amino acids. Germline CDR1 is SGHRS and CDR2 is YFSETQ. The CDR3 DNA sequence: TGCGCCAGCAGCTTAGAGGGAGTGTGGAATTCACCCCTCCACTTT. As protein: CASSLEGVWNSPLHF.

This chain's CDR3 is CASSLKDTHSYNEQFF. The DNA of the CDR3 is TGTGCCAGCAGCTTAAAGGACACCCACTCCTACAATGAGCAGTTCTTC. The V gene is TRBV5-5, the J gene TRBJ2-1, with a possible D match to TRBD1 (5 bases). Trimming cost V 2 bases and J 0 bases, with 12 bases left between them. The CDR3 loop spans 16 amino acids. Germline CDR1 reads SGHKS; CDR2 reads YYEKEE (reference sequence).

The J gene is TRBJ2-5, the V gene TRBV11-2; perhaps TRBD2 as D (6 bases). This CDR3 has 13 amino acids. Germline CDR1 SGHAT, CDR2 FQNNGV. V lost 5 bases and J 4 bases, leaving 11 bases between the germline ends. The CDR3 region has the DNA TGTGCCAGCAGCCGCCAGGGAGGAGAGACCCAGTACTTC. Amino acid sequence: CASSRQGGETQYF. The full variable domain, in which reference TRBV11-2 and TRBJ2-5 provide the parts outside the CDR3, is EAGVAQSPRYKIIEKRQSVAFWCNPISGHATLYWYQQILGQGPKLLIQFQNNGVVDDSQLPKDRFSAERLKGVDSTLKIQPAKLEDSAVYLCASSRQGGETQYFGPGTRLLVL.

The rearrangement uses TRBV27 and TRBJ1-2; possibly TRBD1 for D (6 bases). The V gene lost 6 bases and the J gene lost 4 bases, with 15 bases spanning the gap. CDR3 size: 14 residues. The germline V gene encodes CDR1 MNHEY and CDR2 SMNVEV (reference sequence). The CDR3 DNA follows: TGTGCCAGCAGCCTCCAGGGAGGGGGCTATGGCTACACCTTC. As protein: CASSLQGGGYGYTF.

This chain connects TRBV28 to TRBJ1-2; TRBD1 might be the D (5 bases). V was shortened by 5 bases and J by 5 bases, with 12 bases between the two germline ends. This CDR3 contains 13 residues. Germline lookup yields CDR1 MDHEN and CDR2 SYDVKM. The CDR3 protein is CASSPPGGYGYTF. In DNA, the CDR3 is TGTGCCAGCAGTCCCCCTGGGGGGTATGGCTACACCTTC.

V gene TRBV7-3 combines with J gene TRBJ2-3; the D gene is possibly TRBD2 (5 bases). This CDR3 has 16 amino acids. The ends were cut back, 1 base at V and 0 bases at J, with 11 bases in the middle. The V gene's germline CDR1 is SGHTA and CDR2 FQGTGA. In nucleotides, the CDR3 is TGTGCCAGCAGCTTAAATGGCGGGCCTAGCACAGATACGCAGTATTTT. It specifies CASSLNGGPSTDTQYF.

The chain uses TRBV5-1 and TRBJ1-4; no definite D call. CDR1 is SGHRS and CDR2 is YFSETQ in the germline V gene. V lost 1 base to trimming and J lost 8 bases, with 15 bases between them. The CDR3 consists of 15 residues. This CDR3 is CASSLFGQEREKLFF. In nucleotides, the CDR3 is TGCGCCAGCAGCTTGTTTGGGCAGGAGAGGGAAAAACTGTTTTTT.

The chain joins TRBV7-2 to TRBJ1-1; D might be TRBD1 (6 bases). The germline CDR1 and CDR2 sequences are SGHTA and FQGNSA. V was shortened by 5 bases and J by 1 base, with 14 bases between the two germline ends. This CDR3 region has 15 residues. This CDR3 reads CASSNLRGGNTEAFF. CDR3 in DNA: TGTGCCAGCAGCAACCTCAGGGGTGGGAACACTGAAGCTTTCTTT.